These T cell receptor beta chains were read from a single sample in a study of blood T cell repertoires in COVID-19. This table comes from immunoSEQ multiplex PCR, and its TCRdb copy is limited to in-frame clones, with some not included. The sample contains about 120,000 clones, about 80% of which appear only once. The sequenced sample consisted of peripheral blood. The source is a woman between 45 and 60 years old with acute or convalescent COVID-19. The CDR3 runs from the conserved cysteine through the conserved F or W. The order of the fields is D gene, J gene, clone size, CDR3 length, V gene, CDR3 DNA, CDR3 protein. The D gene is left open where the match is weak. Clone size is given for some rows only: seen once, a few or many times, or a class if the clone is expanded.

TRBD1	TRBJ2-7	NA	14	TRBV7-9	TGTGCCAGCAGTTCCGGGACAGGGGCCTACGAGCAGTACTTC	CASSSGTGAYEQYF
NA	TRBJ1-6	few	14	TRBV4-1	TGCGCCAGCAGCCAAGAAGGGGCGGGATCACCCCTCCACTTT	CASSQEGAGSPLHF
NA	TRBJ1-2	NA	14	TRBV5-5	TGTGCCAGCAGCCCTCCCGACATTTCCTATGGCTACACCTTC	CASSPPDISYGYTF
TRBD1	TRBJ1-4	NA	14	TRBV18	TGTGCCAGCTCACCGGGACAGGGCCCTGAAAAACTGTTTTTT	CASSPGQGPEKLFF
NA	TRBJ1-6	few	14	TRBV2	TGTGCCAGCAGTGCCGACACGGTGGGCTCACCCCTCCACTTT	CASSADTVGSPLHF
NA	TRBJ1-2	few	13	TRBV11-2	TGTGCCAGCAGAATGGGGCCGAGCTATGGCTACACCTTC	CASRMGPSYGYTF
NA	TRBJ1-5	NA	14	TRBV27	TGTGCCAGCAGTTTCACTAATAGCAATCAGCCCCAGCATTTT	CASSFTNSNQPQHF
NA	TRBJ2-1	NA	11	TRBV20-1	TGCAGTGCTGGCGGCTACAATGAGCAGTTCTTC	CSAGGYNEQFF
NA	TRBJ2-5	NA	12	TRBV29-1	TGCAGCCTGCGGACAGACCAAGAGACCCAGTACTTC	CSLRTDQETQYF
NA	TRBJ1-2	NA	11	TRBV6-5	TGTGCCAGCAGTAGCCCGGAGGGCTACACCTTC	CASSSPEGYTF
NA	TRBJ1-2	NA	15	TRBV4-1	TGCGCCAGCAGCCCCTTGGGCAGGCCGGACTATGGCTACACCTTC	CASSPLGRPDYGYTF
NA	TRBJ1-1	NA	14	TRBV2	TGTGCCAGCAGAGCTCGAGTAATGAACACTGAAGCTTTCTTT	CASRARVMNTEAFF
NA	TRBJ2-7	NA	11	TRBV10-3	TGTGCCATCTCTAGCCCTTACGAGCAGTACTTC	CAISSPYEQYF
NA	TRBJ1-2	NA	12	TRBV7-9	TGTGCCAGCAGTTGGGGTCCGGGAGGCTACACCTTC	CASSWGPGGYTF
NA	TRBJ1-5	NA	15	TRBV30	TGTGCCTGGAGTGTAGGGGGTCTTAGCAATCAGCCCCAGCATTTT	CAWSVGGLSNQPQHF
NA	TRBJ1-6	NA	14	TRBV7-2	TGTGCCAGCAGCTTCACAGGGACCAATTCACCCCTCCACTTT	CASSFTGTNSPLHF
NA	TRBJ1-2	NA	12	TRBV24-1	TGTGCCACCAGTCAACACAACTATGGCTACACCTTC	CATSQHNYGYTF
NA	TRBJ1-5	NA	18	TRBV27	TGTGCCAGCAGTTTTATAGGCCCAGGGATTTCGAGCAATCAGCCCCAGCATTTT	CASSFIGPGISSNQPQHF
NA	TRBJ1-1	NA	18	TRBV7-8	TGTGCCAGCAGCTTAACAGGGACATCTAATTTCATGAACACTGAAGCTTTCTTT	CASSLTGTSNFMNTEAFF
TRBD1	TRBJ1-6	NA	14	TRBV3-1/TRBV3-2	TGTGCCAGCAGCGAAGGGACAGGGGGTTCACCCCTCCACTTT	CASSEGTGGSPLHF
NA	TRBJ1-2	NA	15	TRBV4-1	TGCGCCAGCAGCCAAGCGGGAGGAAACAATTATGGCTACACCTTC	CASSQAGGNNYGYTF
TRBD2	TRBJ2-3	NA	15	TRBV7-9	TGTGCCAGCAGCCAGACTAGCGGGAGGTTGGATACGCAGTATTTT	CASSQTSGRLDTQYF
TRBD2	TRBJ2-1	NA	14	TRBV5-1	TGCGCCAGCAGACTAGCGGGAAACGGCAATGAGCAGTTCTTC	CASRLAGNGNEQFF
NA	TRBJ2-3	few	14	TRBV5-1	TGCGCCAGCAGCTTGGGACAGGACACAGATACGCAGTATTTT	CASSLGQDTDTQYF
TRBD1	TRBJ1-5	NA	15	TRBV4-1	TGCGCCAGCAGCCCTCGGACAGGGAGCAATCAGCCCCAGCATTTT	CASSPRTGSNQPQHF
TRBD2	TRBJ2-7	once	16	TRBV2	TGTGCCAGCAGTGTGAGGAAAACTAGCGGGAGGGATGAGCAGTACTTC	CASSVRKTSGRDEQYF
NA	TRBJ2-1	NA	13	TRBV19	TGTGCCAGTAGTATCAGCTCCTACAATGAGCAGTTCTTC	CASSISSYNEQFF
NA	TRBJ2-1	NA	15	TRBV15	TGTGCCACCAGCCGGCCAGGGGCGGGCTACAATGAGCAGTTCTTC	CATSRPGAGYNEQFF
NA	TRBJ2-2	NA	15	TRBV24-1	TGTGCCACCAGCCCGAAGGAGGGTGTTGGCGGGGAGCTGTTTTTT	CATSPKEGVGGELFF
TRBD2	TRBJ2-1	NA	13	TRBV30	TGTGCCTTTGCTAGCGGGGTTTACAATGAGCAGTTCTTC	CAFASGVYNEQFF
TRBD1	TRBJ1-4	few	14	TRBV6-6	TGTGCCAGCAGTTACTCAGGGGGCAATGAAAAACTGTTTTTT	CASSYSGGNEKLFF
TRBD1	TRBJ2-5	NA	15	TRBV11-2	TGTGCCAGCAGCTCGCCGGGACAGGGTTTAGAGACCCAGTACTTC	CASSSPGQGLETQYF
NA	TRBJ2-2	NA	16	TRBV7-2	TGTGCCAGCAGCTCTTTGAGGATAATGAACACCGGGGAGCTGTTTTTT	CASSSLRIMNTGELFF
TRBD2	TRBJ2-3	few	15	TRBV11-3	TGTGCCAGCAGCTCTAGCGGCACTGAGACAGATACGCAGTATTTT	CASSSSGTETDTQYF
NA	TRBJ1-4	NA	16	TRBV18	TGTGCCAGCTCACTTACACAGGGCCTCTTTTATGAAAAACTGTTTTTT	CASSLTQGLFYEKLFF
NA	TRBJ1-1	few	14	TRBV5-8	TGTGCCAGCAGCCCAGAACGGAGTTTCACTGAAGCTTTCTTT	CASSPERSFTEAFF
NA	TRBJ2-2	few	15	TRBV6-4	TGTGCCAGCAGTGACGGCAGGGCAAACGCCGGGGAGCTGTTTTTT	CASSDGRANAGELFF
TRBD1	TRBJ1-1	NA	13	TRBV19	TGTGCCAGTACCAGAGACAGGGGTACTGAAGCTTTCTTT	CASTRDRGTEAFF
TRBD2	TRBJ2-7	NA	14	TRBV10-2	TGCGCCAGCAGTGTAAGCGGGACCGGGGACGAGCAGTACTTC	CASSVSGTGDEQYF
NA	TRBJ1-1	NA	13	TRBV10-1	TGCGCCAGCAGTGCTAACAGTCGGACTGAAGCTTTCTTT	CASSANSRTEAFF
TRBD2	TRBJ2-7	NA	15	TRBV10-1	TGCGCCAGCAGTCCACAGCGGGAGGGCCGAAGGGAGCAGTACTTC	CASSPQREGRREQYF
NA	TRBJ1-6	few	15	TRBV11-2	TGTGCCAGCAGCTTAGCCGACAGGCGGAATTCACCCCTCCACTTT	CASSLADRRNSPLHF
NA	TRBJ1-5	NA	14	TRBV5-1	TGCGCCAGCAGCTTGGATAGAGCCAATCAGCCCCAGCATTTT	CASSLDRANQPQHF
TRBD2	TRBJ2-5	NA	15	TRBV3-1/TRBV3-2	TGTGCCAGCAGCCAACTAGCGGGAGTGGCTAAGACCCAGTACTTC	CASSQLAGVAKTQYF
NA	TRBJ1-4	NA	14	TRBV19	TGTGCCAGTCAAGCCCGGGGGGAAAGCGAAAAACTGTTTTTT	CASQARGESEKLFF
NA	TRBJ2-7	NA	13	TRBV7-8	TGTGCCAGCAGCTTAGACACCTCCTACGAGCAGTACTTC	CASSLDTSYEQYF
TRBD1	TRBJ2-2	NA	13	TRBV3-1/TRBV3-2	TGTGCCAGCAGTTACAGGGGGCCCGGGGAGCTGTTTTTT	CASSYRGPGELFF
TRBD2	TRBJ2-3	NA	16	TRBV25-1	TGTGCCAGCAGTGATCCCCTAGCGGGGCTCACAGATACGCAGTATTTT	CASSDPLAGLTDTQYF
NA	TRBJ2-3	NA	13	TRBV7-3	TGTGCCAGCAGCTTAGGGAGCTTGGATACGCAGTATTTT	CASSLGSLDTQYF
NA	TRBJ1-1	NA	13	TRBV10-1	TGCGCCAGCAGTGACCAGGGAGGCACTGAAGCTTTCTTT	CASSDQGGTEAFF
NA	TRBJ2-3	NA	15	TRBV18	TGTGCCAGCTCACCAACGTTAGTAGGCACAGATACGCAGTATTTT	CASSPTLVGTDTQYF
TRBD2	TRBJ2-2	NA	16	TRBV10-3	TGTGCCATCGGGCTAAGCGGGGGGATCAACACCGGGGAGCTGTTTTTT	CAIGLSGGINTGELFF
NA	TRBJ2-5	NA	13	TRBV29-1	TGCAGCGTTGGCTTGACGGAGCGAGAGACCCAGTACTTC	CSVGLTERETQYF
TRBD1	TRBJ1-4	NA	14	TRBV4-1	TGCGCCAGCAGCCGGACAGGGGCTAATGAAAAACTGTTTTTT	CASSRTGANEKLFF